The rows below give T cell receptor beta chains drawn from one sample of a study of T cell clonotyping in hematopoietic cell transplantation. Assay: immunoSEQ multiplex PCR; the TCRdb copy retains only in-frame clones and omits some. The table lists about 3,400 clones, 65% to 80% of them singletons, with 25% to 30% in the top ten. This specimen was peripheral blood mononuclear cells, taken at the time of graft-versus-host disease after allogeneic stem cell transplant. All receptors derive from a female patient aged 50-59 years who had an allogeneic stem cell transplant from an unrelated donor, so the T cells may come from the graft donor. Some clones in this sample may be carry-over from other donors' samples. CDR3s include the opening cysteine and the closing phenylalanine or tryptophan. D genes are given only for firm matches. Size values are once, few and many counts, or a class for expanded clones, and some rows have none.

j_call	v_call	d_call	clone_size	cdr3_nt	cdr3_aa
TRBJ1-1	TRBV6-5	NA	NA	TGTGCCAGCAGCCAATCGATCTACACTGAAGCTTTCTTT	CASSQSIYTEAFF
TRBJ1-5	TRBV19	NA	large	TGTGCCAGTAGTGCGGGGGCCAATCAGCCCCAGCATTTT	CASSAGANQPQHF
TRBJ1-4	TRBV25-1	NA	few	TGTGCCAGCAGTGAAGCCGGATCCGGCGAAAAACTGTTTTTT	CASSEAGSGEKLFF
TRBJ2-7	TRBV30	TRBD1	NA	TGTGCCTGGAACCTCGCCGAGGGACAGGGGAAAGGAGAGCAGTACTTC	CAWNLAEGQGKGEQYF
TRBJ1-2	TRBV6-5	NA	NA	TGTGCCAGCAGCCCCCATACAGACGGCTATGGCTACACCTTC	CASSPHTDGYGYTF
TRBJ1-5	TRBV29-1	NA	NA	TGCAGCGTTGCAGGGCTGGATCAGCCCCAGCATTTT	CSVAGLDQPQHF
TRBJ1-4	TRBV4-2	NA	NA	TGTGCCAGCAGCCAATTGGGAGAAAAACTGTTTTTT	CASSQLGEKLFF
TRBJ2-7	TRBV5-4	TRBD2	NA	TGTGCCAGCAGCACAGAACTAGCGGGGGCCTACGAGCAGTACTTC	CASSTELAGAYEQYF
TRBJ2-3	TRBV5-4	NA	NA	TGTGCCAGCAGCGTACCTCAGGGCGATACGCAGTATTTT	CASSVPQGDTQYF
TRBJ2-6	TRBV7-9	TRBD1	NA	TGTGCCAGCAGCCGAGGGACAGGGGGCTTCGCTGGGGCCAACGTCCTGACTTTC	CASSRGTGGFAGANVLTF
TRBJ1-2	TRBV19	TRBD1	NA	TGTGCCAGTAGAACCCGGACAGGGAGGAATGGCTACACCTTC	CASRTRTGRNGYTF
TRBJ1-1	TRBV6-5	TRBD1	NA	TGTGCCAGCAGTTACAAAGGGGGCGCGGAAACTTTCTTT	CASSYKGGAETFF
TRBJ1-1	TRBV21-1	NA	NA	TGTGACCTTTTAACCCTTGAAGCTTTCTTT	CDLLTLEAFF
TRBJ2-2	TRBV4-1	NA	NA	TGCGCCAGCAGCCAACACCCTAGACCCCTCCCGAACACCGGGGAGCTGTTTTTT	CASSQHPRPLPNTGELFF
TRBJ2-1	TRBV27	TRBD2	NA	TGTGCCAGCACTGCCTATAGCGGGGGAGGGAATGAGCAGTTCTTC	CASTAYSGGGNEQFF
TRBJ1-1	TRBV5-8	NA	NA	TGTGCCAGCAGCTTGGAGCTATACACGGGGTACACTGAAGCTTTCTTT	CASSLELYTGYTEAFF
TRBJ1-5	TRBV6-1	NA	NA	TGTGCCAGCAATAGGAGACAGGCTAGCAATCAGCCCCAGCATTTT	CASNRRQASNQPQHF
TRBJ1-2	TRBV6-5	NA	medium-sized	TGTGCCAGCAGTACCAGGTTTGGTGGCTACACCTTC	CASSTRFGGYTF
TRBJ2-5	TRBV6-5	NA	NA	TGTGCCAGCAGTTCGGGTTGGGGGTACCAAGAGACCCAGTACTTC	CASSSGWGYQETQYF
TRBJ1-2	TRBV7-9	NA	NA	TGTGCCAGCAGTCCCAGGGACCCTCACTACACCTTC	CASSPRDPHYTF
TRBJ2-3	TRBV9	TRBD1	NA	TGTGCCAGCAGCTCACCCGGACAGGGGGGCCGTGATACGCAGTATTTT	CASSSPGQGGRDTQYF
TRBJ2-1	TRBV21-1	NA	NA	TGTGCCAGCAGCAAAGGAGCAGGACCCGGCAATGAGCAGTTCTTC	CASSKGAGPGNEQFF
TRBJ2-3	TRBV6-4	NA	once	TGTGCCAGCAGTGAAGCTGATTCAGATACGCAGTATTTT	CASSEADSDTQYF
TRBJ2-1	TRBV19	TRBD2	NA	TGTGCCAGTAGGACCGGGACTAGAGTTGAGCAGTTCTTC	CASRTGTRVEQFF
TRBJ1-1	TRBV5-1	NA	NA	TGCGCCAGCAGAGGGACCGGGGGCGAAACTGAAGCTTTCTTT	CASRGTGGETEAFF
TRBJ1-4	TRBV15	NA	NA	TGTGCCACCAGTTACGGTGCAACTAATGAAAAACTGTTTTTT	CATSYGATNEKLFF
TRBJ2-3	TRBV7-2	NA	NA	TGTGCCAGCACCCCCCTGGGGGGGCCTTCGGCAGATACGCAGTATTTT	CASTPLGGPSADTQYF
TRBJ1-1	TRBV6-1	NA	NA	TGTGCCAGCAGTTTGATGTCAGGGGAAGCTTTCTTT	CASSLMSGEAFF
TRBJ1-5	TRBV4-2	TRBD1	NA	TGTGCCAGCAGCCAAGACAGGACAGGGTTTAATAGCAATCAGCCCCAGCATTTT	CASSQDRTGFNSNQPQHF
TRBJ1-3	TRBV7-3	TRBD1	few	TGTGCCAGCAGCTTGTCAGGGGGCTATGGAAACACCATATATTTT	CASSLSGGYGNTIYF
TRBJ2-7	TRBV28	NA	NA	TGTGCCAGCAGTTTGACACTCTCCTACGAGCAGTACTTC	CASSLTLSYEQYF
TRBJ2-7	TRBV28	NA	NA	TGTGCCAGCTACAGGTCCCCTTACGAGCAGTACTTC	CASYRSPYEQYF